This TCR beta chain was identified during a study of shared clonotypes between healthy human individuals. The authors ran the assay at deep level. Several immunoSEQ plates held equal portions of the genomic DNA taken from each subset. This table comes from immunoSEQ multiplex PCR, and its TCRdb copy is limited to in-frame clones, with some not included. This sample yields roughly 650,000 clones, of which approximately 96% are seen a single time; around 0.1% belongs to the top ten. Naive CD8 cells lacked CD45RO and underwent positive selection for CCR7, leaving out terminally differentiated effector memory CD45RA+ cells. Those who donated, Caucasian adults without exception, all lived in Nashville, Tennessee. Looked up from germline, CDR1 is MDHEN and CDR2 is SYDVKM. The CDR3 totals 15 residues. The V end lost 7 bases, the J end lost 4 bases, and 17 bases lay between the germline ends. Overall study findings and caveats: Sharing across several donors was seen in roughly 5.2% of naive CD4 clonotypes.

Turning to this clone: What it recognizes is unknown.

This receptor was taken from a woman under 40 in good health. The specimen was naive CD8+ T cells sorted from blood. This chain links TRBV28 with TRBJ2-1; a weak D match, TRBD2 (6 bases). As DNA, the CDR3 is TGTGCCAGCAATCGTTGGAGGGATGGTTACAATGAGCAGTTCTTC. This codes for CASNRWRDGYNEQFF.